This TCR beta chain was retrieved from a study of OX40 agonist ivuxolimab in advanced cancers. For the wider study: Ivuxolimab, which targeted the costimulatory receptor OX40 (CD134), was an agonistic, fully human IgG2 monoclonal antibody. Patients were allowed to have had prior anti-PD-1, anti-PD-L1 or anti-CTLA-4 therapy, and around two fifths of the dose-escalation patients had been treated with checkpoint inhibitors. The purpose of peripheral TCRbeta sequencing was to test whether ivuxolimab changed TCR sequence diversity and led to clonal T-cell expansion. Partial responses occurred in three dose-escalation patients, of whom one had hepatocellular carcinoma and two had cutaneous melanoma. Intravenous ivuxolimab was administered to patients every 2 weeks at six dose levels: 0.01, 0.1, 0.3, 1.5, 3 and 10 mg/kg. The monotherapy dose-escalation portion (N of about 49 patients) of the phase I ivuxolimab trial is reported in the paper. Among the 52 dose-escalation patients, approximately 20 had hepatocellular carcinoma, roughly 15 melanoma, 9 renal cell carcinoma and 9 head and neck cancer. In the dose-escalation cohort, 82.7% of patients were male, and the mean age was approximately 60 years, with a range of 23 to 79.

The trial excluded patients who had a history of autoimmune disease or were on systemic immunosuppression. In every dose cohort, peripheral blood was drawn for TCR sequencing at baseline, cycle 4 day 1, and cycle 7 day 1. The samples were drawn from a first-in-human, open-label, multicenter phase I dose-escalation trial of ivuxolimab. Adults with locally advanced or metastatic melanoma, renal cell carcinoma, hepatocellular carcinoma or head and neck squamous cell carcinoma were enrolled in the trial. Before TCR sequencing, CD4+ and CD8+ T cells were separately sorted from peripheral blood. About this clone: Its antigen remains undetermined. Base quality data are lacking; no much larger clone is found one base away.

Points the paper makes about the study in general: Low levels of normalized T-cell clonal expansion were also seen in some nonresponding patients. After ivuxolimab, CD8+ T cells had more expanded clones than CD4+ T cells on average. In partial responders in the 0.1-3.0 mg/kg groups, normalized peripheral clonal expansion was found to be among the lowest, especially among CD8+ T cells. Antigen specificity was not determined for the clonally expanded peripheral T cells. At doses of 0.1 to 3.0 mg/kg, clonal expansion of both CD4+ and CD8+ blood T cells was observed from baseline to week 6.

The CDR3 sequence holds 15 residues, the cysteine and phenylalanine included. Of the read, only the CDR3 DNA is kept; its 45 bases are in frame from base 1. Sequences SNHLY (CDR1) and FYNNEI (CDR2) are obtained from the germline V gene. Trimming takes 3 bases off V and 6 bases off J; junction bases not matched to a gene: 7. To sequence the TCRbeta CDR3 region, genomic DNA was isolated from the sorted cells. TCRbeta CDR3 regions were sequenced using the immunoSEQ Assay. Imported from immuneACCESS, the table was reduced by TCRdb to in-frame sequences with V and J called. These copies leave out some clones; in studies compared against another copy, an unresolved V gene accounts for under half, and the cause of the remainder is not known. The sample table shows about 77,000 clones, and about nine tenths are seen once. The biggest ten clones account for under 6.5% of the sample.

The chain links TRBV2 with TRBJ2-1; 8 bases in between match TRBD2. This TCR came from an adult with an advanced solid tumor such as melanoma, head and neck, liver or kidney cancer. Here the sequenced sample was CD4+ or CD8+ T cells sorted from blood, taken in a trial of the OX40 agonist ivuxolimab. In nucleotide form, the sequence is TGTGCCAGCAGTGACTTTTCTAGCGGGTCCAATGAGCAGTTCTTC. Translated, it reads CASSDFSSGSNEQFF.